The 24 T cell receptor beta chains given below trace back to one sample, sequenced in a study of T cell changes during pregnancy in multiple sclerosis. TCRdb's table, derived via immunoSEQ multiplex PCR, lists solely in-frame clones and lacks some. This table has about 100,000 clones, about 94% appearing once. The material sequenced was peripheral blood, taken before pregnancy. The receptors were sampled from a female donor with multiple sclerosis, enrolled in a pregnancy study.

The chain employs TRBV28 and TRBJ2-2; 8 nucleotides match TRBD2. Germline V CDR1 and CDR2: MDHEN, SYDVKM. The CDR3 length is 15 residues. J lost 7 bases, V lost 6 bases, and 10 bases had no gene match. This CDR3 is CASSSLSGRGGELFF. The DNA for the CDR3 is TGTGCCAGCAGCTCCCTGAGCGGGAGAGGCGGGGAGCTGTTTTTT. The whole variable domain, remainder taken from reference TRBV28 and TRBJ2-2, is DVKVTQSSRYLVKRTGEKVFLECVQDMDHENMFWYRQDPGLGLRLIYFSYDVKMKEKGDIPEGYSVSREKKERFSLILESASTNQTSMYLCASSSLSGRGGELFFGEGSRLTVL.

The rearrangement joins TRBV5-1 to TRBJ1-1, with 11 positions matching TRBD1. Germline V gives CDR1 SGHRS, CDR2 YFSETQ. The CDR3 has 13 amino acids. J was trimmed by 4 bases and V by 5 bases; bases with no gene match: 1. The DNA of the CDR3 is TGCGCCAGCAGTGGGACAGGGGGCACTGAAGCTTTCTTT. Its translation is CASSGTGGTEAFF.

The chain has TRBV19 and TRBJ2-1, with 7 bases lining up with TRBD2. The CDR3 is made up of 16 amino acids. CDR1 and CDR2 from the germline V gene are LNHDA and SQIVND (reference sequence). Losses at the gene ends were 1 base for V and 1 base for J; bases not matched to a gene: 4. The CDR3 sequence is CASSIGGGRSYNEQFF. The CDR3 DNA follows: TGTGCCAGTAGTATAGGGGGGGGAAGGTCCTACAATGAGCAGTTCTTC.

V gene TRBV4-1 combines with J gene TRBJ2-1; D unresolved. The CDR3 has 16 amino acids. V was pared by 0 bases and J by 5 bases, with 14 bases between. Germline CDR1 and CDR2: MGHRA and YSYEKL. The CDR3 here is CASSQDKFMENNEQFF. CDR3 DNA sequence: TGCGCCAGCAGCCAAGATAAGTTTATGGAGAACAATGAGCAGTTCTTC.

This sequence joins TRBV9 and TRBJ2-1; possibly TRBD2 for D (6 bases). With 3 bases removed from V and 9 bases from J, the gap between germline ends came to 22 bases. Germline V CDR1 and CDR2: SGDLS, YYNGEE. The CDR3 covers 16 residues. DNA for the CDR3: TGTGCCAGCAGCGCCCGCGGGGACCTGCTGGCTACTGAGCAGTTCTTC. As protein: CASSARGDLLATEQFF.

This sequence joins TRBV5-6 and TRBJ2-3, with TRBD1 identical over 10 bases. V lost 4 bases to trimming and J lost 0 bases; unmatched junction nucleotides: 2. The CDR3 runs 15 residues. Germline CDR1 reads SGHDT; CDR2 reads YYEEEE. CDR3 loop: CASSRDRGSTDTQYF. The CDR3 nucleotides read TGTGCCAGCAGCAGGGACAGGGGTAGCACAGATACGCAGTATTTT.

The chain is built from TRBV6-1 and TRBJ1-1, with 9 positions matching TRBD1. The junction had 5 bases not matched to a gene; V was cut back by 5 bases and J by 10 bases. This CDR3 contains 12 residues. The V gene's germline CDR1 is MNHNS and CDR2 SASEGT. The CDR3 loop reads CASSRDREGAFF. The CDR3 coding sequence is TGTGCCAGCAGTAGGGACAGGGAAGGAGCTTTCTTT.

The chain employs TRBV7-9 and TRBJ2-7, with D tentatively TRBD1 (6 bases). The V end was cut by 4 bases, the J end by 3 bases, with 19 bases between. Germline loops: CDR1 SEHNR, CDR2 FQNEAQ (reference sequence). This CDR3 is built from 16 residues. This chain's CDR3 is CASSSPELTGDYEQYF. Here the CDR3 DNA reads TGTGCCAGCAGCTCTCCCGAATTGACAGGCGACTACGAGCAGTACTTC. Supplemented by reference TRBV7-9 and TRBJ2-7, the full variable domain reads DTGVSQNPRHKITKRGQNVTFRCDPISEHNRLYWYRQTLGQGPEFLTYFQNEAQLEKSRLLSDRFSAERPKGSFSTLEIQRTEQGDSAMYLCASSSPELTGDYEQYFGPGTRLTVT.

V usage is TRBV5-4 and J usage is TRBJ2-3; 10 positions match TRBD2. The CDR3 covers 17 residues. V was pared by 4 bases and J by 5 bases, with 13 bases of the junction left unmatched. Germline lookup yields CDR1 SGHNT and CDR2 YYREEE (reference sequence). The CDR3: CASSPGGAGGPRDTQYF. CDR3 nucleotides: TGTGCCAGCAGCCCCGGGGGAGCGGGAGGGCCTAGAGATACGCAGTATTTT.

The chain links TRBV2 to TRBJ1-2; TRBD1 aligns across 10 bases. J lost 4 bases, V lost 4 bases, and 0 bases had no gene match. CDR1 SNHLY and CDR2 FYNNEI come from the germline V gene. The CDR3 covers 13 residues. CDR3 sequence: CASSGDRGYGYTF. CDR3 nucleotide sequence: TGTGCCAGCAGTGGGGACAGGGGCTATGGCTACACCTTC.

The chain carries TRBV18 and TRBJ2-3; D might be TRBD1 (6 bases). CDR3 length equals 15 residues. Germline-derived CDR1 and CDR2 are KGHSH and LQKENI. With 1 base removed from V and 5 bases from J, the gap between germline ends came to 13 bases. The CDR3 nucleotides read TGTGCCAGCTCACCACGAACAGGGAGTAAAGATACGCAGTATTTT. This translates into CASSPRTGSKDTQYF.

The gene calls are TRBV27 and TRBJ2-5; 7 bases are a match to TRBD2. Germline V CDR1 and CDR2: MNHEY, SMNVEV (reference sequence). V was clipped by 0 bases and J by 5 bases; unmatched bases: 9. This CDR3 is built from 16 residues. CDR3 protein: CASSLSKAREYETQYF. Written as DNA, the CDR3 is TGTGCCAGCAGTTTATCGAAAGCGCGGGAGTACGAGACCCAGTACTTC.

V usage is TRBV6-5 and J usage is TRBJ1-4, with TRBD1 identical over 10 bases. Germline V gene sequence: CDR1 MNHEY, CDR2 SVGAGI. CDR3 length: 15 amino acids. V trimming: 5 bases; J trimming: 8 bases; junction bases outside the gene matches: 8. The CDR3 bases are TGTGCCAGCAGTCTAGGGACAGGGGTTAGAGAAAAACTGTTTTTT. Protein: CASSLGTGVREKLFF.

The V call is TRBV4-3, the J call TRBJ1-1, with a tentative D call TRBD1 (5 bases). Germline CDR1 LGHNA, CDR2 YSLEER. The germline V and J ends were trimmed by 6 bases and 6 bases, with 8 bases remaining between them. The CDR3 runs to 11 residues. CDR3 DNA: TGCGCCAGCAGGGGGGGTTCTGAAGCTTTCTTT. Its translation: CASRGGSEAFF.

V gene TRBV7-2 combines with J gene TRBJ1-2; no definite D call. V was cut by 1 base and J by 5 bases, with 14 bases left in between. The germline V gene encodes CDR1 SGHTA and CDR2 FQGNSA. The CDR3 consists of 15 residues. The CDR3 nucleotides are TGTGCCAGCAGCTTAGTCGACACGGGGTGGTATGGCTACACCTTC. The encoded protein is CASSLVDTGWYGYTF.

V is TRBV4-1 and J is TRBJ2-5, with TRBD1 as a possible D gene (6 bases). This CDR3 has 14 residues. Trimming pared 4 bases from V and 4 bases from J, leaving 13 bases between. The germline CDR1 and CDR2 sequences are MGHRA and YSYEKL. Written as DNA, the CDR3 is TGCGCCAGCAGCCCGACGGACAGTCGAGAGACCCAGTACTTC. This gives the protein CASSPTDSRETQYF.

The chain combines TRBV5-1 with TRBJ2-3; 9 bases fit TRBD2. The CDR3 loop spans 16 amino acids. The V and J ends lost 6 bases and 4 bases, in that order; junction bases with no gene match: 12. The germline CDR1 and CDR2 sequences are SGHRS and YFSETQ. Here the CDR3 reads CASNPLAGPLPDTQYF. The CDR3 DNA is TGCGCCAGCAACCCTCTAGCGGGACCCCTCCCAGATACGCAGTATTTT.

The chain is built from TRBV5-6 and TRBJ2-5; 7 bases are shared with TRBD2. From germline, CDR1 is SGHDT and CDR2 YYEEEE. This CDR3 has 13 residues. J lost 1 base, V lost 4 bases, and 1 base had no gene match. The CDR3 sequence: CASSTSAQETQYF. The CDR3 nucleotides are TGTGCCAGCAGCACTAGCGCCCAAGAGACCCAGTACTTC. Together with reference TRBV5-6 and TRBJ2-5, the CDR3 gives the full variable domain: DAGVTQSPTHLIKTRGQQVTLRCSPKSGHDTVSWYQQALGQGPQFIFQYYEEEERQRGNFPDRFSGHQFPNYSSELNVNALLLGDSALYLCASSTSAQETQYFGPGTRLLVL.

The chain joins TRBV4-1 to TRBJ2-7, with D possibly matching TRBD1 (6 bases). The germline V and J ends were trimmed by 1 base and 3 bases, with 13 bases remaining between them. Germline CDR1 and CDR2: MGHRA and YSYEKL. The CDR3 runs to 15 residues. In DNA form, the CDR3 reads TGCGCCAGCAGCCAAGGGTACAGGGAAATCTACGAGCAGTACTTC. Its protein is CASSQGYREIYEQYF.

V gene TRBV6-5 combines with J gene TRBJ2-7; a possible D gene is TRBD1 (6 bases). This CDR3 region has 16 residues. Germline V lookup: CDR1 MNHEY, CDR2 SVGAGI. Between the trimmed V and J ends, which lost 2 bases and 2 bases, there was a span of 16 bases. CDR3 loop: CASSYGVTGKTYEQYF. The DNA for the CDR3 is TGTGCCAGCAGTTACGGGGTAACAGGGAAAACCTACGAGCAGTACTTC.

The chain links TRBV4-1 to TRBJ1-1; D unclear. The CDR3 is made up of 18 amino acids. CDR1 and CDR2 from the germline V gene are MGHRA and YSYEKL. With 0 bases removed from V and 4 bases from J, the gap between germline ends came to 21 bases. Here the CDR3 DNA reads TGCGCCAGCAGCCAAGATAGTGGAGTCGGGGTATATGTCACTGAAGCTTTCTTT. Its protein product is CASSQDSGVGVYVTEAFF.

The DNA of the CDR3 is TGTGCCAGTAGGACAGGGGGCACTGAAGCTTTCTTT. Amino acid sequence: CASRTGGTEAFF. The chain joins TRBV19 to TRBJ1-1; 9 bases match TRBD1. CDR3 length: 12 amino acids. Germline CDR1 reads LNHDA; CDR2 reads SQIVND (reference sequence). Germline trimming cut 6 bases from V and 4 bases from J; bases unmatched to any gene: 0.

The chain combines TRBV27 with TRBJ1-1; 9 bases map to TRBD1. The CDR3 is 18 amino acids. Per germline, CDR1 MNHEY and CDR2 SMNVEV (reference sequence). Germline trimming cut 5 bases from V and 0 bases from J; bases unmatched to any gene: 13. The CDR3 bases are TGTGCCAGCAGTCTCAGGGGGAGGGACAGGGACATGAACACTGAAGCTTTCTTT. It translates to CASSLRGRDRDMNTEAFF.

The chain employs TRBV6-6 and TRBJ2-7, with 8 bases lining up with TRBD2. This CDR3 spans 15 amino acids. Germline V CDR1 and CDR2: MNHNY, SVGAGI (reference sequence). The junction had 9 bases not matched to a gene; V was cut back by 5 bases and J by 3 bases. The CDR3 is CASSRPRGGGYEQYF. Here the CDR3 DNA reads TGTGCCAGCAGTCGCCCCCGGGGGGGTGGCTACGAGCAGTACTTC.